A single sample gave rise to the 11 T cell receptor beta chains below, sequenced in a study of blood T cell repertoires in COVID-19. The table came from immunoSEQ multiplex PCR; TCRdb's copy has only in-frame clones and leaves some out. The sample records approximately 400,000 clones, approximately 90% being singletons. Sequencing used PBMCs or T cells enriched from blood (not recorded which). These receptors were taken from a woman between 18 and 29 years old who had recovered from COVID-19.

The chain links TRBV5-5 to TRBJ2-4; the D is unclear. The CDR3 extends over 14 amino acids. With 2 bases removed from V and 1 base from J, the gap between germline ends came to 7 bases. Germline V gives CDR1 SGHKS, CDR2 YYEKEE (reference sequence). CDR3 nucleotides: TGTGCCAGCAGCTTCTCCCGGGCCAAAAACATTCAGTACTTC. This sequence encodes CASSFSRAKNIQYF.

In this sample, this clone turned up a few times. The genes are TRBV15 and TRBJ1-5; D is ambiguous. The CDR3 is made up of 17 amino acids. Germline V gives CDR1 LNHNV, CDR2 YYDKDF (reference sequence). Trimming stripped 0 bases from V and 3 bases from J, with 15 bases between. The CDR3 sequence: CATSRDSKGRDNQPQHF. CDR3 coding DNA: TGTGCCACCAGCAGAGACTCGAAAGGGAGGGACAATCAGCCCCAGCATTTT.

This clone is a singleton in its sample. This sequence joins TRBV11-2 and TRBJ1-2; the match to TRBD1 covers 7 bases. Trimming removed 5 bases from V and 8 bases from J; junction bases left unmatched: 8. Germline V gene lookup returns CDR1 SGHAT and CDR2 FQNNGV. The CDR3 has 13 residues. This chain's CDR3 is CASSPRQGSGYTF. Written as DNA, the CDR3 is TGTGCCAGCAGCCCCCGACAGGGATCGGGCTACACCTTC. Full variable domain (missing parts from reference TRBV11-2 and TRBJ1-2): EAGVAQSPRYKIIEKRQSVAFWCNPISGHATLYWYQQILGQGPKLLIQFQNNGVVDDSQLPKDRFSAERLKGVDSTLKIQPAKLEDSAVYLCASSPRQGSGYTFGSGTRLTVV.

Remarks on this clone: The identical CDR3 is also encoded by other nucleotide sequences in the sample. This chain connects TRBV3-1 (or the pseudogene TRBV3-2) to TRBJ1-1, with D perhaps TRBD1 (6 bases). V was pared by 2 bases and J by 1 base, with 8 bases between. The CDR3 sequence is 14 residues long. CDR1 is LGHDT, CDR2 YNNKEL, per germline (reference sequence). DNA of the CDR3: TGTGCCAGCAGCCAATTGACAGGGAACACTGAAGCTTTCTTT. Encoded protein: CASSQLTGNTEAFF.

In nucleotides, the CDR3 is TGTGCCAGCAGTTCAGGACAGTTGTTAACTAATGAAAAACTGTTTTTT. As protein: CASSSGQLLTNEKLFF. This sequence joins TRBV6-5 and TRBJ1-4; D might be TRBD1 (6 bases). V lost 4 bases and J lost 1, with 13 bases in between. The CDR3 spans 16 residues. The V gene's germline CDR1 is MNHEY and CDR2 SVGAGI.

This chain uses TRBV9 with TRBJ1-3; 10 bases fit TRBD1. The germline CDR1 and CDR2 sequences are SGDLS and YYNGEE. CDR3 size: 17 residues. Germline trimming cut 3 bases from V and 0 bases from J; bases unmatched to any gene: 6. The CDR3 reads CASSAWDRGASGNTIYF. CDR3 bases: TGTGCCAGCAGCGCATGGGACAGGGGAGCCTCTGGAAACACCATATATTTT. The full variable domain, completed using reference TRBV9 and TRBJ1-3, is DSGVTQTPKHLITATGQRVTLRCSPRSGDLSVYWYQQSLDQGLQFLIQYYNGEERAKGNILERFSAQQFPDLHSELNLSSLELGDSALYFCASSAWDRGASGNTIYFGEGSWLTVV.

V usage is TRBV6-5 and J usage is TRBJ2-7; the D gene is possibly TRBD2 (5 bases). The CDR3 consists of 13 residues. Germline V gives CDR1 MNHEY, CDR2 SVGAGI. V dropped 6 bases and J dropped 7 bases, with 16 bases sitting between them. The CDR3 is CASRRGRSWEQYF. The DNA of the CDR3 is TGTGCCAGCAGACGAGGGAGATCCTGGGAGCAGTACTTC.

CDR3 nucleotide sequence: TGCGCCAGCAGTGAGGCGGGACCGCACCCTTTTAACTATGGCTACACCTTC. Residues: CASSEAGPHPFNYGYTF. The V and J genes are TRBV10-1 and TRBJ1-2; a possible D gene is TRBD1 (5 bases). The CDR3 runs 17 residues. Germline CDR1 and CDR2: WNHNN and SYGVQD (reference sequence). V was trimmed by 2 bases and J by 1 base, leaving 17 bases between them.

The chain is built from TRBV30 and TRBJ1-4; D gene ambiguous. V lost 3 bases, J lost 3 bases, and 14 bases lay in between. The germline V gene encodes CDR1 GTSNPN and CDR2 SVGIG (reference sequence). This CDR3 has 15 residues. The chain's CDR3 is CAWSGSRGPNEKLFF. CDR3 nucleotide sequence: TGTGCCTGGAGCGGATCACGAGGCCCTAATGAAAAACTGTTTTTT. The full variable domain, completed using reference TRBV30 and TRBJ1-4, is SQTIHQWPATLVQPVGSPLSLECTVEGTSNPNLYWYRQAAGRGLQLLFYSVGIGQISSEVPQNLSASRPQDRQFILSSKKLLLSDSGFYLCAWSGSRGPNEKLFFGSGTQLSVL.

Remarks on this clone: Additional DNA sequences in this sample encode the identical CDR3. The chain carries TRBV30 and TRBJ1-2; TRBD1 is a possible D gene (5 bases). Germline CDR1 reads GTSNPN; CDR2 reads SVGIG (reference sequence). Trimming took 3 bases from V and 7 from J, leaving 12 bases between them. This CDR3 is 12 amino acids long. As DNA, the CDR3 is TGTGCCTGGAGCCCCGGGACTGGTGGCTACACCTTC. Its protein is CAWSPGTGGYTF. Full variable domain (missing parts from reference TRBV30 and TRBJ1-2): SQTIHQWPATLVQPVGSPLSLECTVEGTSNPNLYWYRQAAGRGLQLLFYSVGIGQISSEVPQNLSASRPQDRQFILSSKKLLLSDSGFYLCAWSPGTGGYTFGSGTRLTVV.

This chain uses TRBV18 with TRBJ2-7; 7 bases align to TRBD1. Germline CDR1 and CDR2: KGHSH and LQKENI. J was trimmed by 12 bases and V by 2 bases; bases with no gene match: 10. The CDR3 covers 13 residues. CDR3 in DNA: TGTGCCAGCTCACCAGGACAGGCCTCAGCCGGGTACTTC. Translating it yields CASSPGQASAGYF.